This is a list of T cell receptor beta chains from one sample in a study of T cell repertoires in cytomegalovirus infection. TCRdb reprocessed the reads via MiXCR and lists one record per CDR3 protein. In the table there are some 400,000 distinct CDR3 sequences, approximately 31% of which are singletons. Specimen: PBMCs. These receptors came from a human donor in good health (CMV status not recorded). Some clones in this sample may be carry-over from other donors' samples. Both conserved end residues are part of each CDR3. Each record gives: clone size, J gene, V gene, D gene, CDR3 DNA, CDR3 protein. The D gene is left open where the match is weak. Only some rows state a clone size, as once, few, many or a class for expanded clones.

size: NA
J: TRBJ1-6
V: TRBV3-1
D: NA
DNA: TGTGCCAGCAGCCAAGGGGGAAGGAATTCACCCCTCCACTTT
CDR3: CASSQGGRNSPLHF

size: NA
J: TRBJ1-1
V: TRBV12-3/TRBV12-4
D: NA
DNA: TGTGCCAGCACGGGGGACCCGCCGAAGAACACTGAAGCTTTCTTT
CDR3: CASTGDPPKNTEAFF

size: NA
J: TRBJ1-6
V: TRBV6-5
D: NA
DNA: TGTGCCAGCAGTTATGAAGGGAACTATAATTCACCCCTCCACTTT
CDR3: CASSYEGNYNSPLHF

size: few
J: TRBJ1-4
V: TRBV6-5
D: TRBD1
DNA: TGTGCCAGCAGTTACGGAGAGGGGGCGTTGGGAAAACTGTTTTTT
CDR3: CASSYGEGALGKLFF

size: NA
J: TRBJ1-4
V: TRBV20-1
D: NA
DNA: TGCAGTGCTAGAGTTCAGGGGTTTAAGCTGTTTTTT
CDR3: CSARVQGFKLFF

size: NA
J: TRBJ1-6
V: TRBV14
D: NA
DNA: TGTGCCAGCAGCAGGGCAATTGCGAATTCACCCCTCCACTTT
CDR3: CASSRAIANSPLHF

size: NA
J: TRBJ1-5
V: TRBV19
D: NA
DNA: TGTGCCAGTAGTATAGATCCGTATCGGCAGGACGACCAGCCCCAGCATTTT
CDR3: CASSIDPYRQDDQPQHF

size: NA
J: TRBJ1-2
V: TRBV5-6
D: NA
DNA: TGTGCCAGCAGCATCGCCGGGACTCAGAGGGACTATGGCTACACCTTC
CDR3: CASSIAGTQRDYGYTF

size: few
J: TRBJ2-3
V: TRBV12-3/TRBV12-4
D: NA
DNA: TGTGCCAGCAGTTTACCTCTTTCAGCGGTCCTCTCCCCGGATACGCAGTATTTT
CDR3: CASSLPLSAVLSPDTQYF

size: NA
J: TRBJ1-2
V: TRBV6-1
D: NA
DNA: TGTGACAGCCTCGGGGGCGTCAGCTATGGCTACACCTTC
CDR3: CDSLGGVSYGYTF

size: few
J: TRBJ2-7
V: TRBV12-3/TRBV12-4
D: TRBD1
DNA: TGTGCCAGCATCAAGGGGACAGGGGGACGGGGGGAGCAGTACTTC
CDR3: CASIKGTGGRGEQYF

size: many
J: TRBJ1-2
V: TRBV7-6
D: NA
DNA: TGTGCCAGCAGCCTACAGAATCTCCAGGGCTACACCTTC
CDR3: CASSLQNLQGYTF

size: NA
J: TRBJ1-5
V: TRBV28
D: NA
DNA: TGTGCCAGCAGTTTTCACTCGGATAATCAGCCCCAGCATTTT
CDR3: CASSFHSDNQPQHF

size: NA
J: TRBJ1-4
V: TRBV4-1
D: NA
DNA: TGCGCCAGCAGCCTCCACGGCAGGACTGCAACTAATGAAAAACTGTTTTTT
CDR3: CASSLHGRTATNEKLFF

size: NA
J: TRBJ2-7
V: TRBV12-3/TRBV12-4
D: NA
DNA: TGTGCCAGCACCTCCTGGAGCTACGAGCAGTACTTC
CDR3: CASTSWSYEQYF

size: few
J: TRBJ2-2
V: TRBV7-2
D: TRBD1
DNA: TGTGCCAGCAGCTCTGACCTTACAGGGGAGTTCACCGGGGAGCTGTTTTTT
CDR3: CASSSDLTGEFTGELFF

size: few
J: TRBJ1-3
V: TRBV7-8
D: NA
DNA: TGTGCCAGCAGCTTCGGGTTGGGGCCGACTGGAAACACCATATATTTT
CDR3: CASSFGLGPTGNTIYF

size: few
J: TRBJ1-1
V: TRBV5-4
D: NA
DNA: TGTGCCAGCAGTCGGGAGGGGGGTCTCCTCACTGAAGCTTTCTTT
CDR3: CASSREGGLLTEAFF

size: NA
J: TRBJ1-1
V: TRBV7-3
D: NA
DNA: TGTTCCAGCAGCTTCGAAATTATGAACACTGAAGCTTTCTTT
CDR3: CSSSFEIMNTEAFF

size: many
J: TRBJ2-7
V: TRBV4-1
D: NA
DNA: TGCGCCAGCAGCCCGGACCCCCCCAGGGCCCACTACGAGCAGTACTTC
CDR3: CASSPDPPRAHYEQYF

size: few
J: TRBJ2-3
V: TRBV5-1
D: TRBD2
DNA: TGCGCCAGCAGCCGAGCGGGGGGGCCGGGTGATACGCAGTATTTT
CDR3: CASSRAGGPGDTQYF

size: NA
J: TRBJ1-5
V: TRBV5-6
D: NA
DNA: TGTGCCAGCAGCTTGGGTTTCCAGCATAGCAATCAGCCCCAGCATTTT
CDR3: CASSLGFQHSNQPQHF

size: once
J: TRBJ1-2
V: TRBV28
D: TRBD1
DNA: TGTGCCAGCAGTTTATTCCGACAGGGAGGTGTCGGCTATGGCTACACCTTC
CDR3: CASSLFRQGGVGYGYTF

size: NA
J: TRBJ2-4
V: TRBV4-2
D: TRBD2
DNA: TGTGCCAGCAGCCGACATAGCGGGGGGGACGCCAAAAACATTCAGTACTTC
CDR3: CASSRHSGGDAKNIQYF

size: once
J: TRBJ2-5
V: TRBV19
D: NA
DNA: TGTGCCAGTAGTATGGAGAACCAAGAGACCCAGTACTTC
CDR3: CASSMENQETQYF

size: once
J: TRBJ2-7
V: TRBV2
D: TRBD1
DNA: TGTGCCAGCAGATTGGGACAGGGGCTCGAGCAGTACTTC
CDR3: CASRLGQGLEQYF

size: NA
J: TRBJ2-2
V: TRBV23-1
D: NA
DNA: TGCGCCAGCAGTCAATTTTCGATCTTCGGAACCGGGGAGCTGTTTTTT
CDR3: CASSQFSIFGTGELFF

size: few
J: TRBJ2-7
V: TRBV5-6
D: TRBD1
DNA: TGTGCCAGCCCCGGGACAGGGGACTTATTCGAGCAGTACTTC
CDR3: CASPGTGDLFEQYF

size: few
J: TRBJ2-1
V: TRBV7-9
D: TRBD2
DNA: TGTGCCAGCAGCTTAGAACTAGCGAGAACCTCCTACAATGAGCAGTTCTTC
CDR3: CASSLELARTSYNEQFF

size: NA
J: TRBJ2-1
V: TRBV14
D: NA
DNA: TGTGCCAGCAGCCAAGATGCAGGGAAATACAGCAATGAGCAGTTCTTC
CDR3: CASSQDAGKYSNEQFF